Listed here are 30 T cell receptor beta chains from one sample, sequenced in a study of blood T cell repertoires in COVID-19. Clones were read by immunoSEQ multiplex PCR, and TCRdb kept only the in-frame ones, dropping some. The repertoire holds 200,000 to 300,000 clones, with 84% as singletons. Specimen: peripheral blood. These receptors were taken from a human donor in a cohort sampled during active COVID-19.

The genes are TRBV6-6 and TRBJ2-1, with D possibly matching TRBD2 (6 bases). Germline V CDR1 and CDR2: MNHNY, SVGAGI (reference sequence). V was cut by 1 base and J by 0 bases, with 7 bases left in between. The CDR3 length is 15 residues. The CDR3 here is CASSYWGDSYNEQFF. For the CDR3, the DNA is TGTGCCAGCAGTTACTGGGGGGACTCCTACAATGAGCAGTTCTTC.

V usage is TRBV28 and J usage is TRBJ1-6, with TRBD1 as a possible D gene (5 bases). Trimming took 3 bases from V and 1 from J, leaving 10 bases between them. CDR3 length: 16 amino acids. The V gene's germline CDR1 is MDHEN and CDR2 SYDVKM. The CDR3 nucleotides read TGTGCCAGCAGTTTCCAGGGAGGTTCCTATAATTCACCCCTCCACTTT. This encodes CASSFQGGSYNSPLHF.

The rearrangement uses TRBV7-9 and TRBJ1-4, with 9 nucleotides matching TRBD1. This CDR3 spans 13 amino acids. Germline CDR1 is SEHNR and CDR2 is FQNEAQ (reference sequence). The V segment lost 4 bases and the J segment 8 bases; nucleotides outside the gene matches: 2. The CDR3 region is CASSSTGGEKLFF. The CDR3 bases are TGTGCCAGCAGCTCGACAGGGGGGGAAAAACTGTTTTTT.

The V and J genes are TRBV4-1 and TRBJ2-7; 7 bases fit TRBD1. The CDR3 consists of 18 residues. V trimming: 1 base; J trimming: 3 bases; junction bases outside the gene matches: 15. Germline V gives CDR1 MGHRA, CDR2 YSYEKL. DNA for the CDR3: TGCGCCAGCAGCCAAGGCCCCCGACAGGGCAACGCCCACTACGAGCAGTACTTC. Amino acids: CASSQGPRQGNAHYEQYF.

This clone occurred a few times. Other DNA variants within this sample encode the same CDR3. The chain joins TRBV7-9 to TRBJ2-1; possibly TRBD2 for D (5 bases). The germline CDR1 and CDR2 sequences are SEHNR and FQNEAQ (reference sequence). The CDR3 is made up of 14 amino acids. The V end was cut by 3 bases, the J end by 5 bases, with 11 bases between. CDR3 sequence reads: CASSFGGSDNEQFF. CDR3 bases: TGTGCCAGCAGCTTTGGCGGGTCCGACAATGAGCAGTTCTTC.

This clone was counted a few times. The gene calls are TRBV18 and TRBJ1-5; D may be TRBD1 (6 bases). The CDR3 length is 13 residues. Germline assignment: CDR1 KGHSH and CDR2 LQKENI. V lost 6 bases, J lost 4 bases, and 10 bases lay in between. CDR3 protein: CASSWTENQPQHF. In DNA form, the CDR3 reads TGTGCCAGCTCCTGGACAGAGAATCAGCCCCAGCATTTT.

The chain links TRBV4-2 to TRBJ1-3, with TRBD1 matching 7 bases. In germline, CDR1 is LGHNA, CDR2 YNFKEQ. V shed 3 bases, J shed 4 bases, and the junction held 6 bases outside the gene matches. The CDR3 is 15 residues long. CDR3 amino acids: CASSQKGAGGNTIYF. The CDR3 bases are TGTGCCAGCAGCCAGAAGGGGGCTGGGGGAAACACCATATATTTT.

The chain employs TRBV10-2 and TRBJ1-2; 10 bases line up with TRBD1. This CDR3 spans 15 amino acids. CDR1 is WSHSY, CDR2 SAAADI, per germline. J was trimmed by 4 bases and V by 5 bases; bases with no gene match: 7. The CDR3 nucleotides are TGCGCCAGCAGTCCGACAGGGGGCCATATCTATGGCTACACCTTC. This encodes CASSPTGGHIYGYTF.

This chain uses TRBV29-1 with TRBJ1-4; D is unresolved. CDR1 is SQVTM, CDR2 ANQGSEA, per germline. V was pared by 7 bases and J by 5 bases, with 11 bases between. This CDR3 is built from 12 residues. CDR3 bases: TGCAGCGCTTCACAGCAGAATGAAAAACTGTTTTTT. It translates to CSASQQNEKLFF. The full variable domain, in which reference TRBV29-1 and TRBJ1-4 provide the parts outside the CDR3, is SAVISQKPSRDICQRGTSLTIQCQVDSQVTMMFWYRQQPGQSLTLIATANQGSEATYESGFVIDKFPISRPNLTFSTLTVSNMSPEDSSIYLCSASQQNEKLFFGSGTQLSVL.

This chain uses TRBV11-2 with TRBJ2-3, with TRBD1 matching over 9 bases. The CDR3 has 15 amino acids. The germline V gene encodes CDR1 SGHAT and CDR2 FQNNGV. With V trimmed by 5 bases and J by 1 base, 4 bases remained unmatched. CDR3 amino acids: CASSPDRGGTDTQYF. In DNA, the CDR3 is TGTGCCAGCAGCCCCGACAGGGGGGGCACAGATACGCAGTATTTT.

This clone has a handful of counts. V usage is TRBV7-8 and J usage is TRBJ1-4; 7 nucleotides align to TRBD1. Germline V gene sequence: CDR1 SGHVS, CDR2 FQNEAQ. V lost 5 bases and J lost 4; bases outside the gene matches: 7. The CDR3 consists of 15 residues. CDR3 in amino acids: CASSTDRAFNEKLFF. Here the CDR3 DNA reads TGTGCCAGCAGCACCGACAGGGCCTTTAATGAAAAACTGTTTTTT.

This rearrangement joins TRBV5-1 to TRBJ2-5, with a tentative D call TRBD1 (6 bases). Germline values: CDR1 SGHRS, CDR2 YFSETQ. CDR3 length: 15 amino acids. Trimming removed 4 bases from V and 5 bases from J, with 18 bases in between. As DNA, the CDR3 is TGCGCCAGCAGCCTCCGGCAGGGGAGCGGCGAGACCCAGTACTTC. Its protein product is CASSLRQGSGETQYF. Supplemented by reference TRBV5-1 and TRBJ2-5, the full variable domain reads KAGVTQTPRYLIKTRGQQVTLSCSPISGHRSVSWYQQTPGQGLQFLFEYFSETQRNKGNFPGRFSGRQFSNSRSEMNVSTLELGDSALYLCASSLRQGSGETQYFGPGTRLLVL.

The V gene is TRBV11-2, the J gene TRBJ2-1, with TRBD2 matching 9 bases. Germline loops: CDR1 SGHAT, CDR2 FQNNGV. This CDR3 comprises 15 residues. Trimming cost V 1 base and J 7 bases; bases outside gene matches: 5. CDR3 loop: CASSLGVAGENEQFF. DNA of the CDR3: TGTGCCAGCAGCTTAGGGGTAGCGGGGGAGAATGAGCAGTTCTTC.

This sequence joins TRBV15 and TRBJ2-4; a weak D match, TRBD1 (6 bases). V dropped 1 base and J dropped 6 bases, with 13 bases sitting between them. The CDR3 sequence is 15 residues long. Germline assignment: CDR1 LNHNV and CDR2 YYDKDF (reference sequence). CDR3 loop: CATSRVGAGRNIQYF. CDR3 coding DNA: TGTGCCACCAGCAGAGTGGGGGCCGGACGAAACATTCAGTACTTC.

V usage is TRBV27 and J usage is TRBJ2-3, with D tentatively TRBD1 (6 bases). The CDR3 is made up of 14 amino acids. Germline V gene sequence: CDR1 MNHEY, CDR2 SMNVEV (reference sequence). Trimming stripped 8 bases from V and 2 bases from J, with 14 bases between. CDR3 region: CASGLNRATDTQYF. CDR3 DNA: TGTGCCAGCGGGTTAAACAGGGCCACAGATACGCAGTATTTT.

The chain carries TRBV29-1 and TRBJ2-7; weak D call: TRBD2 (5 bases). The V and J ends lost 5 bases and 2 bases respectively, with 10 bases between them. CDR1 is SQVTM, CDR2 ANQGSEA, per germline. CDR3 length equals 12 residues. The CDR3 loop reads CSVIFGTYEQYF. CDR3 DNA: TGCAGCGTTATATTCGGGACCTACGAGCAGTACTTC.

J is TRBJ1-4 and V is TRBV28; TRBD1 is a possible D gene (5 bases). This CDR3 region has 16 residues. Trimming took 2 bases from V and 2 from J, leaving 12 bases between them. Per the germline V gene, CDR1 is MDHEN and CDR2 is SYDVKM. CDR3 sequence reads: CASSLSGGTTNEKLFF. The CDR3 coding sequence is TGTGCCAGCAGTTTAAGTGGCGGGACGACTAATGAAAAACTGTTTTTT.

This chain connects TRBV7-9 to TRBJ1-1; 7 positions match TRBD1. Germline V gives CDR1 SEHNR, CDR2 FQNEAQ (reference sequence). CDR3 size: 15 residues. V gave up 2 bases and J gave up 4 bases; unmatched junction bases: 7. CDR3 nucleotide sequence: TGTGCCAGCAGCTTATCCGCCCAGGGGGGCACTGAAGCTTTCTTT. As protein: CASSLSAQGGTEAFF.

This chain uses TRBV4-3 with TRBJ1-4; 7 bases map to TRBD1. The CDR3 is 15 residues long. V dropped 3 bases and J dropped 1; count of bases not matched to a gene: 2. Germline V gene data show CDR1 as LGHNA and CDR2 as YSLEER. The CDR3 DNA reads as TGCGCCAGCAGCCAGCACAGGGGAACTAATGAAAAACTGTTTTTT. It specifies CASSQHRGTNEKLFF.

The V gene is TRBV5-4, the J gene TRBJ2-1, with TRBD2 matching over 13 bases. The CDR3 is 15 residues long. Germline values: CDR1 SGHNT, CDR2 YYREEE (reference sequence). Trimming removed 1 base from V and 8 bases from J; junction bases left unmatched: 3. CDR3 in DNA: TGTGCCAGCAGCTTGACTAGCGGGAGGGTCTATGAGCAGTTCTTC. It translates to CASSLTSGRVYEQFF.

The rearrangement links TRBV7-2 to TRBJ2-1; tentatively, D is TRBD2 (7 bases). This CDR3 has 15 amino acids. V lost 2 bases and J 7 bases, leaving 15 bases between the germline ends. CDR1 and CDR2 (germline): SGHTA, FQGNSA. Written as DNA, the CDR3 is TGTGCCAGCAGCTTATTTTGGGGGAGGGGGAATGAGCAGTTCTTC. It is translated as CASSLFWGRGNEQFF.

The CDR3 reads CATTLAGGSTDTQYF. The CDR3 nucleotides are TGTGCCACAACACTAGCGGGGGGGAGCACAGATACGCAGTATTTT. The J gene is TRBJ2-3, the V gene TRBV2, with TRBD2 matching over 13 bases. CDR3 length equals 15 residues. CDR1 SNHLY and CDR2 FYNNEI come from the germline V gene. Trimming cost V 10 bases and J 0 bases; bases outside gene matches: 4.

The chain links TRBV5-1 to TRBJ2-5, with D possibly being TRBD2 (5 bases). CDR1 is SGHRS and CDR2 is YFSETQ in the germline V gene. The CDR3 sequence is 15 residues long. V lost 1 base to trimming and J lost 3 bases, with 13 bases between them. Here the CDR3 reads CASSLTLGLKETQYF. The CDR3 bases are TGCGCCAGCAGCTTGACGCTAGGACTTAAAGAGACCCAGTACTTC.

The J gene is TRBJ1-1, the V gene TRBV10-1, with D possibly matching TRBD1 (6 bases). Trimming shortened V by 3 bases and J by 10 bases, and 12 bases separated the two germline ends. Germline V gene lookup returns CDR1 WNHNN and CDR2 SYGVQD (reference sequence). The CDR3 is 12 amino acids. CDR3 in amino acids: CASSDLQGAAFF. CDR3 DNA sequence: TGCGCCAGCAGTGATCTACAGGGTGCAGCTTTCTTT.

The J gene is TRBJ1-6, the V gene TRBV6-4, with D unresolved. Germline lookup yields CDR1 MRHNA and CDR2 SNTAGT. V was trimmed by 0 bases and J by 13 bases, leaving 7 bases between them. The CDR3 is 12 amino acids. CDR3 residues: CASSDSNGPLHF. CDR3 DNA: TGTGCCAGCAGTGACTCGAACGGTCCCCTCCACTTT.

The count of this clone is one. The gene calls are TRBV9 and TRBJ2-2; 8 nucleotides line up with TRBD2. V shed 5 bases and J 4 bases; nucleotides not matched to a gene: 1. Germline loops: CDR1 SGDLS, CDR2 YYNGEE. CDR3 length: 13 amino acids. The CDR3 reads CASSRGGTGELFF. The CDR3 DNA is TGTGCCAGCAGTCGGGGGGGCACCGGGGAGCTGTTTTTT.

The rearrangement joins TRBV7-2 to TRBJ2-1; 8 bases fit TRBD2. CDR1 and CDR2 from the germline V gene are SGHTA and FQGNSA. This CDR3 spans 16 amino acids. Losses at the gene ends were 1 base for V and 0 bases for J; bases not matched to a gene: 2. Here the CDR3 DNA reads TGTGCCAGCAGCTTAGGCGGGGGGAACTCCTACAATGAGCAGTTCTTC. It yields the protein CASSLGGGNSYNEQFF.

The chain has TRBV29-1 and TRBJ1-2; 9 positions match TRBD1. Trimming cost V 8 bases and J 3 bases; bases outside gene matches: 16. The CDR3 spans 16 residues. Germline assignment: CDR1 SQVTM and CDR2 ANQGSEA. The CDR3 is CSTQNTGTGIHYGYTF. Written as DNA, the CDR3 is TGCAGCACTCAAAATACCGGGACAGGGATACACTATGGCTACACCTTC.

About this clone itself: Other DNA sequences in the same sample also yield this CDR3. The chain recombines TRBV18 with TRBJ1-2; perhaps TRBD1 as D (6 bases). Germline V gene data show CDR1 as KGHSH and CDR2 as LQKENI. This CDR3 contains 14 residues. V was trimmed by 1 base and J by 4 bases, leaving 10 bases between them. Here the CDR3 reads CASSPLGQSYGYTF. DNA for the CDR3: TGTGCCAGCTCACCACTTGGACAGTCCTATGGCTACACCTTC.

The V and J genes are TRBV27 and TRBJ1-1; D might be TRBD1 (6 bases). The CDR3 covers 17 residues. V dropped 6 bases and J dropped 6 bases, with 26 bases sitting between them. CDR1 is MNHEY and CDR2 is SMNVEV in the germline V gene (reference sequence). The CDR3: CASRPNQGWSGYAEAFF. CDR3 bases: TGTGCCAGCAGACCTAACCAGGGGTGGAGTGGATACGCTGAAGCTTTCTTT.